Detailed here is one T cell receptor beta chain. The antigen is unknown. The germline V gene has CDR1 SGDLS and CDR2 YYNGEE. This CDR3 comprises 13 residues. V was shortened by 3 bases and J by 6 bases, with 9 bases between the two germline ends. Using immunoSEQ multiplex PCR, the repertoire was profiled, and TCRdb retains in-frame clones only, with some absent. Seen here are 200,000 or so clones, about 89% observed once, and the top ten hold 2.5% to 3%. The data stem from a study of T cell responses to AZD1222 COVID-19 vaccine. Study observations and caveats: Researchers report vaccine-associated CD4 TCRs spanning spike, with dominance at 160-218 and 743-854.

This specimen consisted of peripheral blood, obtained on day 0 of MenACWY control vaccination. This clonotype was obtained from an adult in good health. The chain has TRBV9 and TRBJ2-2; TRBD2 might be the D (6 bases). The chain's CDR3 is CASSETSSGELFF. CDR3 in DNA: TGTGCCAGCAGCGAAACTAGCTCCGGGGAGCTGTTTTTT.